This T cell receptor beta chain stems from a study of monozygotic twins with inflammatory bowel disease. Study-level results: IBD patients, compared with healthy twins, shared fewer clonotypes with others (especially with disease activity). Possibly because of limited power, concordant and discordant twins showed no difference in repertoire similarity.

About this clonotype itself: The antigen is not known.

This CDR3 is built from 15 residues. Germline values: CDR1 SNHLY, CDR2 FYNNEI. Molecular identifiers with 6-nucleotide sample barcodes were added during cDNA synthesis via template switching. TCRdb derives one entry per CDR3 protein from the 5' RACE reads, leaving out DNA. The sample has some 200,000 distinct CDR3 sequences, and its top ten clones hold 7.5% to 9.5%. The sequencing input was blood. The TCR comes from a human donor with ulcerative colitis or Crohn's disease, or a healthy co-twin of an affected twin (not recorded which). V usage is TRBV2 and J usage is TRBJ2-7; TCRdb names TRBD2, which stays unverified in the absence of DNA. The CDR3 protein is CASSYPSGGSYEQYF.